Below are 24 T cell receptor beta chains sequenced from a single sample in a study of T cell repertoires and HLA-DP antigens. Data came from immunoSEQ multiplex PCR; TCRdb stores just in-frame clones and leaves some out. Here the sample spans about 73,000 clones, over 75% being singletons. The antigens these receptors bind are not known. Sequencing input: CD4+ T cells from PBMCs. The origin of the receptors is a man aged 55 to 70 in good health and CMV-seronegative.

This chain connects TRBV9 to TRBJ1-1, with 7 bases matching TRBD1. CDR1 is SGDLS, CDR2 YYNGEE, per germline. V lost 7 bases, J lost 1 base, and 1 base stayed unmatched. The CDR3 contains 12 residues. The CDR3 DNA is TGTGCCAGCGAGGGGGCGAACACTGAAGCTTTCTTT. Protein: CASEGANTEAFF.

V and J are TRBV5-1 and TRBJ1-2; maybe TRBD1 (6 bases). Germline assignment: CDR1 SGHRS and CDR2 YFSETQ. The CDR3 has 15 residues. The V end was cut by 3 bases, the J end by 0 bases, with 12 bases between. Here the CDR3 DNA reads TGCGCCAGCAGCTCGTCCGGGACACCTAACTATGGCTACACCTTC. Protein product: CASSSSGTPNYGYTF.

This clone was picked up a small number of times. The V and J genes are TRBV4-1 and TRBJ1-6; D ambiguous. Trimming took 0 bases from V and 10 from J, leaving 7 bases between them. There are 13 residues in the CDR3. The germline CDR1 and CDR2 sequences are MGHRA and YSYEKL. As DNA, the CDR3 is TGCGCCAGCAGCCAAGATGCTTCCTCACCCCTCCACTTT. Translation: CASSQDASSPLHF.

The J gene is TRBJ2-2, the V gene TRBV7-3; no firm D call. The CDR3 sequence is 15 residues long. Looked up from germline, CDR1 is SGHTA and CDR2 is FQGTGA. V was clipped by 5 bases and J by 1 base, with 11 bases between them. CDR3 bases: TGTGCCAGCAGCCCTTCTCACTTGAACACCGGGGAGCTGTTTTTT. Protein product: CASSPSHLNTGELFF.

This sequence joins TRBV5-4 and TRBJ2-6, with TRBD1 matching over 7 bases. The CDR3 spans 16 residues. CDR1 and CDR2 (germline): SGHNT, YYREEE (reference sequence). V lost 4 bases to trimming and J lost 0 bases; unmatched junction nucleotides: 4. In nucleotides, the CDR3 is TGTGCCAGCAGCCCCCAGGGGGACTCTGGGGCCAACGTCCTGACTTTC. Translation: CASSPQGDSGANVLTF.

V usage is TRBV6-1 and J usage is TRBJ2-1; the match to TRBD1 covers 11 bases. V was clipped by 4 bases and J by 12 bases; unmatched bases: 8. CDR3 length equals 14 residues. Germline V gene lookup returns CDR1 MNHNS and CDR2 SASEGT. In DNA, the CDR3 is TGTGCCAGCAGTGGGACAGGGGGCGGCATATGGCAGTTCTTC. This gives the protein CASSGTGGGIWQFF.

This sequence joins TRBV2 and TRBJ2-3, with 12 bases aligning to TRBD2. Trimming removed 8 bases from V and 6 bases from J; junction bases left unmatched: 6. CDR1 is SNHLY and CDR2 is FYNNEI in the germline V gene. The CDR3 has 14 residues. The CDR3 sequence: CASQTSGGRDTQYF. Here the CDR3 DNA reads TGTGCCAGCCAGACTAGCGGGGGCCGGGATACGCAGTATTTT.

This clone has only a few counts. This sequence joins TRBV7-2 and TRBJ2-7; weak D call: TRBD1 (6 bases). This CDR3 is built from 14 residues. CDR1 is SGHTA, CDR2 FQGNSA, per germline. V lost 8 bases, J lost 4 bases, and 18 bases lay in between. In DNA form, the CDR3 reads TGTGCCAGCTCCACCGGGGACATCCCTTACGAGCAGTACTTC. Translated, it gives CASSTGDIPYEQYF.

This clone was seen once. V and J are TRBV6-5 and TRBJ2-7; 9 bases are a match to TRBD2. V was clipped by 10 bases and J by 2 bases; unmatched bases: 6. The V gene's germline CDR1 is MNHEY and CDR2 SVGAGI. The CDR3 spans 13 residues. The CDR3 region has the DNA TGTGCCACATCGCTAGCGGGACCCTACGAGCAGTACTTC. Amino acids: CATSLAGPYEQYF.

CDR3 sequence (DNA): TGTGCCAGCAGCCAAGATTACGGGGATGAAAAACTGTTTTTT. It translates to CASSQDYGDEKLFF. The V and J genes are TRBV14 and TRBJ1-4; D is unclear. V gave up 0 bases and J gave up 6 bases, with 8 bases separating them. There are 14 residues in the CDR3. CDR1 is SGHDN, CDR2 FVKESK, per germline.

The chain carries TRBV7-2 and TRBJ1-2; D unresolved. Trimming removed 1 base at V and 4 bases at J, with 7 bases between. The CDR3 covers 13 residues. The germline V gene encodes CDR1 SGHTA and CDR2 FQGNSA. The CDR3 DNA is TGTGCCAGCAGCTTAGTGTCGCCCTATGGCTACACCTTC. It codes for CASSLVSPYGYTF.

The CDR3 protein is CASSQGLTSGNTIYF. The CDR3 DNA reads as TGTGCCAGCTCACAAGGACTGACCTCTGGAAACACCATATATTTT. The V and J genes are TRBV18 and TRBJ1-3; the D is unclear. Germline V gives CDR1 KGHSH, CDR2 LQKENI. The V end lost 4 bases, the J end lost 0 bases, and 10 bases lay between the germline ends. The CDR3 covers 15 residues. The complete variable domain, with remaining parts taken from reference TRBV18 and TRBJ1-3, reads NAGVMQNPRHLVRRRGQEARLRCSPMKGHSHVYWYRQLPEEGLKFMVYLQKENIIDESGMPKERFSAEFPKEGPSILRIQQVVRGDSAAYFCASSQGLTSGNTIYFGEGSWLTVV.

This chain joins TRBV18 and TRBJ1-4; D perhaps matches TRBD1 (6 bases). CDR1 and CDR2 (germline): KGHSH, LQKENI. This CDR3 spans 14 amino acids. Trimming removed 2 bases at V and 7 bases at J, with 11 bases between. In nucleotides, the CDR3 is TGTGCCAGCTCACCAGGGGGGGGCAGTGAAAAACTGTTTTTT. It specifies CASSPGGGSEKLFF. The full variable domain, with the rest looked up from reference TRBV18 and TRBJ1-4, is NAGVMQNPRHLVRRRGQEARLRCSPMKGHSHVYWYRQLPEEGLKFMVYLQKENIIDESGMPKERFSAEFPKEGPSILRIQQVVRGDSAAYFCASSPGGGSEKLFFGSGTQLSVL.

The rearrangement joins TRBV7-9 to TRBJ2-7; D is perhaps TRBD1 or TRBD2 (5 bases each). CDR3 length: 13 residues. Trimming pared 1 base from V and 7 bases from J, leaving 11 bases between. The germline gives CDR1 SEHNR, CDR2 FQNEAQ (reference sequence). For the CDR3, the DNA is TGTGCCAGCAGCTTAGGGGGGAAGGGTGAGCAGTACGTC. Its protein product is CASSLGGKGEQYV.

The V call is TRBV4-3, the J call TRBJ2-2; D unclear. From germline, CDR1 is LGHNA and CDR2 YSLEER. The CDR3 is 14 residues long. Trimming pared 0 bases from V and 2 bases from J, leaving 4 bases between. CDR3 sequence: CASSQEDNTGELFF. The CDR3 bases are TGCGCCAGCAGCCAAGAGGACAACACCGGGGAGCTGTTTTTT.

The rearrangement links TRBV6-5 to TRBJ2-1; TRBD2 matches 11 bases. Germline CDR1 reads MNHEY; CDR2 reads SVGAGI. Germline trimming cut 6 bases from V and 11 bases from J; bases unmatched to any gene: 3. The CDR3 spans 12 residues. CDR3 nucleotide sequence: TGTGCCAGCAGGACTAGCGGGAATCAGCAGTTCTTC. Encoded protein: CASRTSGNQQFF.

In the case of this clone: This sample also contains other DNA sequences that code for the same CDR3. The V call is TRBV30, the J call TRBJ1-2; TRBD1 is a possible D gene (5 bases). CDR1 GTSNPN and CDR2 SVGIG come from the germline V gene (reference sequence). The CDR3 runs 13 residues. V was shortened by 2 bases and J by 3 bases, with 10 bases between the two germline ends. CDR3 loop: CAWSKGRDYGYTF. The CDR3 nucleotides read TGTGCCTGGAGTAAGGGCAGGGACTATGGCTACACCTTC.

The chain recombines TRBV6-1 with TRBJ2-7; D ambiguous. In germline, CDR1 is MNHNS, CDR2 SASEGT. The length of the CDR3 is 12 residues. V lost 2 bases, J lost 7 bases, and 9 bases lay in between. DNA for the CDR3: TGTGCCAGCAGTGAATTATTGACGGAGCAGTACTTC. Residues: CASSELLTEQYF.

The chain combines TRBV7-9 with TRBJ2-1; 8 bases align to TRBD2. V dropped 0 bases and J dropped 4; count of bases not matched to a gene: 11. Germline CDR1 and CDR2: SEHNR and FQNEAQ (reference sequence). CDR3 length equals 18 residues. The CDR3 DNA sequence: TGTGCCAGCAGCTTAGCGACTATGAGCGGGAGAGTTTACAATGAGCAGTTCTTC. Translating it yields CASSLATMSGRVYNEQFF.

The chain couples TRBV7-9 to TRBJ2-2, with D tentatively TRBD2 (6 bases). Germline CDR1 is SEHNR and CDR2 is FQNEAQ (reference sequence). CDR3 size: 15 residues. The V gene lost 3 bases and the J gene lost 7 bases, with 15 bases spanning the gap. The CDR3 loop is CASSFPGTRGGELFF. The CDR3 DNA is TGTGCCAGCAGCTTTCCAGGGACTCGGGGCGGGGAGCTGTTTTTT.

The chain links TRBV7-2 to TRBJ2-7, with TRBD2 as a possible D gene (5 bases). The V gene's germline CDR1 is SGHTA and CDR2 FQGNSA. Deletions cut 5 bases from V and 0 bases from J, with 14 bases between. The CDR3 contains 15 residues. The CDR3 DNA sequence: TGTGCCAGCAGCCAGCGGACTGGGAGCTCCTACGAGCAGTACTTC. The encoded protein is CASSQRTGSSYEQYF.

The chain couples TRBV30 to TRBJ1-5; 7 positions agree with TRBD1. CDR3 length: 15 amino acids. J lost 6 bases, V lost 2 bases, and 10 bases had no gene match. Germline CDR1 is GTSNPN and CDR2 is SVGIG (reference sequence). The CDR3 loop reads CAWSSGQASGQPQHF. The CDR3 DNA sequence: TGTGCCTGGAGTTCCGGACAGGCGTCAGGTCAGCCCCAGCATTTT.

The chain couples TRBV9 to TRBJ2-3, with 9 bases identical to TRBD2. J lost 8 bases, V lost 0 bases, and 10 bases had no gene match. Germline V gene data show CDR1 as SGDLS and CDR2 as YYNGEE. The CDR3 spans 16 residues. The CDR3 loop is CASSVAASGVWGTQYF. CDR3 DNA sequence: TGTGCCAGCAGCGTAGCGGCTAGCGGGGTTTGGGGTACGCAGTATTTT.

The V and J genes are TRBV5-8 and TRBJ2-3, with 11 bases aligning to TRBD2. This CDR3 contains 18 residues. The germline V gene has CDR1 SGHTS and CDR2 YDEGEE. The V and J ends lost 1 base and 0 bases, in that order; junction bases with no gene match: 7. The CDR3 DNA reads as TGTGCCAGCAGCTTGTTAGCGGGGGGGATGAGAAGCACAGATACGCAGTATTTT. Protein: CASSLLAGGMRSTDTQYF. The full variable domain, its missing parts supplied by reference TRBV5-8 and TRBJ2-3, is EAGVTQSPTHLIKTRGQQATLRCSPISGHTSVYWYQQALGLGLQFLLWYDEGEERNRGNFPPRFSGRQFPNYSSELNVNALELEDSALYLCASSLLAGGMRSTDTQYFGPGTRLTVL.